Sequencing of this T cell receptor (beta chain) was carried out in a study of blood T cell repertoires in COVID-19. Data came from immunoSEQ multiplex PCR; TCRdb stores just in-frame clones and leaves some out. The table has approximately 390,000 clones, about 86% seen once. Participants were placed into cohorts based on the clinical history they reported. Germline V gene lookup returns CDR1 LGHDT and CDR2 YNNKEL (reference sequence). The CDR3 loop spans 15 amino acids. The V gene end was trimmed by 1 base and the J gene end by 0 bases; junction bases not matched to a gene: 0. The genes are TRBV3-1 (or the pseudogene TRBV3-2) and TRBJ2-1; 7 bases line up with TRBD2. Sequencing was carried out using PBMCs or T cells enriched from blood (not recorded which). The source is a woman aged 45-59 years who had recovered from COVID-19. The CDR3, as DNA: TGTGCCAGCAGCCAAGGGACTAGCTCCTACAATGAGCAGTTCTTC. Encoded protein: CASSQGTSSYNEQFF.